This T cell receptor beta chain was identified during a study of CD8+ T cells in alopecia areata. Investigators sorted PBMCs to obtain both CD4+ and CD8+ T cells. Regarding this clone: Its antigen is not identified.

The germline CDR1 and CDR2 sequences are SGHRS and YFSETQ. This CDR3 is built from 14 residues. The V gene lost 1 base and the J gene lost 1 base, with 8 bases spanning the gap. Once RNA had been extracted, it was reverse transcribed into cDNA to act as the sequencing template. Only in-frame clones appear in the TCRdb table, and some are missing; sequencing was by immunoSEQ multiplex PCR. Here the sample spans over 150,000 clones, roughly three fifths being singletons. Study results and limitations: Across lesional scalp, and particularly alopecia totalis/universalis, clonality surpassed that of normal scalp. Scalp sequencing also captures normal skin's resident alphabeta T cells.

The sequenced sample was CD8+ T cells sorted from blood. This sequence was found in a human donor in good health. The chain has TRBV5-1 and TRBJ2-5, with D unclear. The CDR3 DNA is TGCGCCAGCAGCTTGTTGCGGATCCAAGAGACCCAGTACTTC. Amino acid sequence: CASSLLRIQETQYF.